Following are 31 T cell receptor beta chains from one sample sequenced in a study of early T cells in non-severe SARS-CoV-2 infection. MiXCR, applied by TCRdb to the 5' RACE reads, yields one record per CDR3 protein. The sample holds approximately 69,000 distinct CDR3 sequences, over 9.5% seen once. This specimen was whole blood, taken at baseline. These receptors were taken from an adult who was a healthcare worker with PCR-confirmed SARS-CoV-2 infection or an uninfected control (not recorded which).

This clonotype showed up just a few times. This chain connects TRBV9 to TRBJ2-6; 9 nucleotides match TRBD1. Unmatched junction bases numbered 2, after V lost 0 bases and J lost 4 bases. This CDR3 comprises 16 residues. The V gene's germline CDR1 is SGDLS and CDR2 YYNGEE. CDR3: CASSVGTGDGANVLTF. The CDR3 coding sequence is TGTGCCAGCAGCGTAGGGACAGGGGACGGGGCCAACGTCCTGACTTTC.

For this clonotype: Because the CDR3's place on the DNA is in doubt, the DNA is left out and the CDR3 is given as listed by TCRdb. The J gene is TRBJ2-7, the V gene TRBV19. Germline V gives CDR1 LNHDA, CDR2 SQIVND (reference sequence). The CDR3 spans 13 residues, counting both ends. CDR3 protein: CASSMEYFGEQYF.

The chain links TRBV19 to TRBJ2-1; 9 positions agree with TRBD2. Germline CDR1 reads LNHDA; CDR2 reads SQIVND (reference sequence). Trimming removed 5 bases from V and 4 bases from J; junction bases left unmatched: 12. The CDR3 is 17 amino acids. The CDR3 protein is CASSERRGRALYNEQFF. CDR3 sequence (DNA): TGTGCCAGTAGTGAGCGGCGCGGGAGGGCCCTATACAATGAGCAGTTCTTC.

Here the CDR3 reads CSAIKLAGNTIYF. The CDR3 DNA is TGCAGTGCGATTAAACTAGCTGGAAACACCATATATTTT. J is TRBJ1-3 and V is TRBV20-1; no definite D call. CDR3 length equals 13 residues. In germline, CDR1 is DFQATT, CDR2 SNEGSKA (reference sequence). The V gene lost 6 bases and the J gene lost 2 bases, with 11 bases spanning the gap.

For this clonotype: Possible read error: a much larger clone is one base away. V is TRBV6-5 and J is TRBJ1-2; D unresolved. Germline V gene lookup returns CDR1 MNHEY and CDR2 SVGAGI. This CDR3 is built from 13 residues. The CDR3, as DNA: TGTGTCAGCGCTTTGGAGGCTAACTATGGCTACACCTTC. It specifies CVSALEANYGYTF.

V is TRBV19 and J is TRBJ1-5; unclear D gene. V lost 11 bases and J lost 5, with 16 bases in between. This CDR3 spans 13 amino acids. The germline V gene has CDR1 LNHDA and CDR2 SQIVND (reference sequence). Here the CDR3 DNA reads TGTGCCGGAAAGCAGAGGGTATATCAGCCCCAGCATTTT. Its protein is CAGKQRVYQPQHF.

The rearrangement joins TRBV5-1 to TRBJ1-2; 8 nucleotides agree with TRBD1. Germline V gene data show CDR1 as SGHRS and CDR2 as YFSETQ. Trimming cost V 4 bases and J 1 base; bases outside gene matches: 6. CDR3 length equals 15 residues. CDR3 loop: CASSNQGANNYGYTF. Here the CDR3 DNA reads TGCGCCAGCAGCAACCAGGGGGCAAATAACTATGGCTACACCTTC.

Many counts were recorded for this clonotype. The V gene is TRBV29-1, the J gene TRBJ2-1; tentative D call: TRBD2 (6 bases). CDR3 length equals 12 residues. CDR1 is SQVTM and CDR2 is ANQGSEA in the germline V gene. The CDR3 region is CRVRTMGNEQFF. In DNA, the CDR3 is TGCAGGGTCAGGACTATGGGGAATGAGCAGTTCTTC.

The chain uses TRBV20-1 and TRBJ2-1, with 10 bases aligning to TRBD1. This CDR3 spans 14 amino acids. V lost 8 bases, J lost 7 bases, and 11 bases stayed unmatched. CDR1 is DFQATT, CDR2 SNEGSKA, per germline (reference sequence). CDR3 sequence: CSLQRTGGRNEQFF. CDR3 DNA: TGCAGTCTTCAGAGGACAGGGGGAAGGAATGAGCAGTTCTTC.

This chain joins TRBV18 and TRBJ2-3; D gene unclear. The germline gives CDR1 KGHSH, CDR2 LQKENI. Trimming removed 3 bases from V and 7 bases from J, with 8 bases in between. CDR3 length: 12 amino acids. CDR3: CASSPDQNTQYF. As DNA, the CDR3 is TGTGCCAGCTCACCGGACCAAAATACGCAGTATTTT. Full variable domain (missing parts from reference TRBV18 and TRBJ2-3): NAGVMQNPRHLVRRRGQEARLRCSPMKGHSHVYWYRQLPEEGLKFMVYLQKENIIDESGMPKERFSAEFPKEGPSILRIQQVVRGDSAAYFCASSPDQNTQYFGPGTRLTVL.

This chain connects TRBV20-1 to TRBJ2-7; 7 positions agree with TRBD2. This CDR3 comprises 12 residues. Germline lookup yields CDR1 DFQATT and CDR2 SNEGSKA (reference sequence). Trimming removed 6 bases from V and 6 bases from J; junction bases left unmatched: 8. The CDR3 here is CSARTSSLEQYF. DNA of the CDR3: TGCAGTGCACGGACTAGTTCCCTCGAGCAGTACTTC.

This clonotype appeared many times. CDR3 sequence reads: CASSGAPGLQKETQYF. The DNA of the CDR3 is TGTGCCAGCAGTGGAGCGCCTGGACTACAAAAAGAGACCCAGTACTTC. The V call is TRBV25-1, the J call TRBJ2-5; D perhaps matches TRBD2 (6 bases). CDR1 is MGHDK, CDR2 SYGVNS, per germline. The CDR3 extends over 16 amino acids. Between the trimmed V and J ends, which lost 4 bases and 3 bases, there was a span of 18 bases.

The J gene is TRBJ2-1, the V gene TRBV7-9; a possible D gene is TRBD1 (5 bases). V was shortened by 3 bases and J by 0 bases, with 18 bases between the two germline ends. Germline V gene data show CDR1 as SEHNR and CDR2 as FQNEAQ (reference sequence). CDR3 length equals 18 residues. CDR3 nucleotides: TGTGCCAGCAGCTTCCAGGGCTGGACCGGCAACTCCTACAATGAGCAGTTCTTC. This translates into CASSFQGWTGNSYNEQFF.

The table lists this clonotype with a few counts. The rearrangement links TRBV5-1 to TRBJ1-6, with D uncertain. This CDR3 comprises 15 residues. Trimming shortened V by 0 bases and J by 7 bases, and 11 bases separated the two germline ends. From germline, CDR1 is SGHRS and CDR2 YFSETQ. CDR3: CASSLGSQPNSPLHF. DNA of the CDR3: TGCGCCAGCAGCTTGGGATCCCAACCCAATTCACCCCTCCACTTT.

This clonotype qualifies as large (0.1 to 1%). The V call is TRBV6-2 or TRBV6-3, the J call TRBJ2-1; D may match TRBD1 or TRBD2 (5 bases each). Germline values: CDR1 MNHEY, CDR2 SVGEGT. CDR3 size: 17 residues. Trimming cost V 2 bases and J 3 bases, with 17 bases left between them. In nucleotides, the CDR3 is TGTGCCAGCAGTTACCCGGGTGGGGGATCGAACTACAATGAGCAGTTCTTC. Translated, it gives CASSYPGGGSNYNEQFF.

In its sample, this clonotype was seen a few times. This rearrangement joins TRBV5-4 to TRBJ1-3, with D perhaps TRBD1 (6 bases). The CDR3 is made up of 14 amino acids. Germline V gene sequence: CDR1 SGHNT, CDR2 YYREEE (reference sequence). The V and J ends lost 1 base and 2 bases respectively, with 7 bases between them. The CDR3 bases are TGTGCCAGCAGCTTGTCAGGGGCTGGAAACACCATATATTTT. Translated: CASSLSGAGNTIYF.

This clonotype was picked up many times. V and J are TRBV24-1 and TRBJ2-1; D is ambiguous. The V gene's germline CDR1 is KGHDR and CDR2 SFDVKD. The length of the CDR3 is 17 residues. V was clipped by 4 bases and J by 4 bases, with 19 bases between them. The CDR3 DNA follows: TGTGCCACCAGTGACCCGGAAGGTGGCGGAACTTACAATGAGCAGTTCTTC. Translation: CATSDPEGGGTYNEQFF.

This clonotype was observed a handful of times. An end of the junction does not agree with germline; a read error may underlie this. This chain joins TRBV25-1 and TRBJ2-7; tentatively, D is TRBD2 (5 bases). The CDR3 runs 13 residues. In germline, CDR1 is MGHDK, CDR2 SYGVNS. The CDR3: CVSSEYGLYEQYF. The CDR3 DNA follows: TGTGTCAGCAGTGAATACGGACTCTACGAGCAGTACTTC.

This clonotype was detected a few times. The V and J genes are TRBV6-2 or TRBV6-3 and TRBJ2-1, with D possibly being TRBD1 or TRBD2 (6 bases each). Germline V gene lookup returns CDR1 MNHEY and CDR2 SVGEGT. The CDR3 runs to 12 residues. Trimming took off 2 bases at V and 15 bases at J, with 14 bases between the two ends. The CDR3 region has the DNA TGTGCCAGCAGTTACGGCGGGACAACTAGGTTCTTC. Translating gives CASSYGGTTRFF.

Only a few counts were recorded for this clonotype. This chain connects TRBV20-1 to TRBJ2-5; D unresolved. Trimming left V 0 bases short and J 2 bases short, with 13 bases between. Germline V gives CDR1 DFQATT, CDR2 SNEGSKA (reference sequence). The CDR3 runs 15 residues. The DNA for the CDR3 is TGCAGTGCTAGAGATCAAAGCCCCACGCAAGAGACCCAGTACTTC. Translating gives CSARDQSPTQETQYF.

This clonotype has a count of ten or more. The rearrangement uses TRBV20-1 and TRBJ1-5; D call uncertain. The CDR3 loop spans 12 amino acids. The ends were cut back, 2 bases at V and 3 bases at J, with 5 bases in the middle. CDR1 and CDR2 (germline): DFQATT, SNEGSKA (reference sequence). The CDR3 DNA is TGCAGTGCTAGACGGGACAATCAGCCCCAGCATTTT. Protein sequence: CSARRDNQPQHF.

This rearrangement joins TRBV19 to TRBJ2-3; D is unresolved. Germline V gives CDR1 LNHDA, CDR2 SQIVND (reference sequence). This CDR3 spans 13 amino acids. Between the trimmed V and J ends, which lost 10 bases and 1 base, there was a span of 12 bases. DNA of the CDR3: TGTGCCACCGCCGCTTCGGGCACAGATACGCAGTATTTT. Translation gives CATAASGTDTQYF.

There are a few counts of this clonotype. The rearrangement joins TRBV11-1 to TRBJ2-2, with 7 bases matching TRBD1. CDR1 and CDR2 from the germline V gene are SGHAT and FQDESV (reference sequence). V lost 3 bases and J lost 7; bases outside the gene matches: 2. CDR3 length: 13 residues. As DNA, the CDR3 is TGTGCCAGCAGCTTGAGGGGGCACGGGGAGCTGTTTTTT. The encoded protein is CASSLRGHGELFF. The full variable domain, its missing parts supplied by reference TRBV11-1 and TRBJ2-2, is EAEVAQSPRYKITEKSQAVAFWCDPISGHATLYWYRQILGQGPELLVQFQDESVVDDSQLPKDRFSAERLKGVDSTLKIQPAELGDSAMYLCASSLRGHGELFFGEGSRLTVL.

The chain joins TRBV7-3 to TRBJ2-7, with D perhaps matching TRBD1 (5 bases). V gave up 1 base and J gave up 6 bases, with 10 bases separating them. This CDR3 is built from 13 residues. From germline, CDR1 is SGHTA and CDR2 FQGTGA. This CDR3 is CASSLNLRGEQYF. In DNA, the CDR3 is TGTGCCAGCAGCTTAAATTTAAGGGGCGAGCAGTACTTC.

V gene TRBV12-3 or TRBV12-4 combines with J gene TRBJ2-7; 7 nucleotides align to TRBD1. J gave up 6 bases and V 3 bases, and 11 bases lay outside the gene matches. The CDR3 has 15 amino acids. CDR3 loop: CASSFKGRGRFEQYF. The DNA of the CDR3 is TGTGCCAGCAGTTTTAAGGGCAGGGGGAGATTCGAGCAGTACTTC.

The rearrangement joins TRBV10-2 to TRBJ2-3; TRBD2 aligns across 11 bases. Germline V gene lookup returns CDR1 WSHSY and CDR2 SAAADI. This CDR3 region has 15 residues. The trim removed 6 bases at V and 1 base at J, leaving 3 bases unmatched. The CDR3 DNA sequence: TGCGCCAGCAGGCCGGGACTAGCGGGCACAGATACGCAGTATTTT. Amino acid sequence: CASRPGLAGTDTQYF.

The sample holds a few counts of this clonotype. This rearrangement joins TRBV29-1 to TRBJ2-3; unclear D gene. Trimming shortened V by 8 bases and J by 3 bases, and 0 bases separated the two germline ends. This CDR3 has 8 residues. Germline CDR1 reads SQVTM; CDR2 reads ANQGSEA. CDR3 coding DNA: TGCAGCACAGATACGCAGTATTTT. Protein: CSTDTQYF.

This clonotype appeared a few times. This chain connects TRBV3-1 to TRBJ1-2, with 7 bases aligning to TRBD1. The CDR3 totals 15 residues. After removal of 1 base from V and 2 bases from J, the junction contained 4 bases not matched to a gene. CDR1 is LGHDT, CDR2 YNNKEL, per germline (reference sequence). CDR3 bases: TGTGCCAGCAGCCAAGCCAGGGGGAGCAACTATGGCTACACCTTC. Encoded protein: CASSQARGSNYGYTF.

This rearrangement joins TRBV24-1 to TRBJ2-3; no reliable D call. The germline CDR1 and CDR2 sequences are KGHDR and SFDVKD. Deletions cut 5 bases from V and 4 bases from J, with 18 bases between. The CDR3 covers 16 residues. The CDR3 protein is CATSGPGSNPPDTQYF. In nucleotides, the CDR3 is TGTGCCACCAGTGGTCCCGGATCTAACCCGCCAGATACGCAGTATTTT.

There are many counts of this clonotype. The rearrangement links TRBV2 to TRBJ2-2; TRBD1 aligns across 9 bases. Germline-derived CDR1 and CDR2 are SNHLY and FYNNEI. The J segment lost 5 bases and the V segment lost 10 bases, leaving 5 bases of the junction unmatched. The length of the CDR3 is 13 residues. CDR3 bases: TGTGCCAAAGGACAGGGGCGGACCGGGGAGCTGTTTTTT. Protein product: CAKGQGRTGELFF.

At least ten counts were recorded for this clonotype. The chain links TRBV5-1 to TRBJ2-2; D unresolved. CDR3 size: 15 residues. Germline CDR1 and CDR2: SGHRS and YFSETQ. V dropped 4 bases and J dropped 0 bases, with 10 bases sitting between them. CDR3 loop: CASSRGPANTGELFF. The CDR3, as DNA: TGCGCCAGCAGCCGCGGACCCGCGAACACCGGGGAGCTGTTTTTT.